In its sample, the clone carrying this T cell receptor (beta chain) was seen many times. Its antigen is not identified. This sample was included in a study of T cell repertoires in cytomegalovirus infection. Study in general: From public TCR beta signatures came an indication of both CMV infection and matching HLA type. The study, taken as a whole, reports: There were HLA-C-restricted CMV-specific TCR beta clonotypes dominating the ex vivo response.

The CDR3 is 18 residues long. The ends lost 1 base at V and 3 bases at J; junction bases unmatched: 11. Germline loops: CDR1 SGHTA, CDR2 FQGNSA. MiXCR, applied by TCRdb to the reads, yields one record per CDR3 protein. The sample includes about 300,000 distinct CDR3 sequences, roughly a tenth of them seen just once. This TCR was sampled from a human donor in good health (CMV status not recorded). Some clones in this sample may be carry-over from other donors' samples. The sample taken for sequencing was PBMCs. The chain is built from TRBV7-2 and TRBJ2-3; TRBD2 matches 9 bases. The CDR3 spells CASSLVSGGIRGTDTQYF. The CDR3 region has the DNA TGTGCCAGCAGCTTAGTTAGCGGGGGCATCCGGGGGACAGATACGCAGTATTTT.